Following are 13 T cell receptor beta chains from one sample sequenced in a study of beta chain features in type 1 diabetes. General observations from the study: Researchers report that Type 1 diabetes patients had moderately but significantly shorter TCRB CDR3s across all four CD4+ subsets.

For these TCRs, the target antigens are not known. The entirety of the isolated RNA underwent reverse transcription, so expressed TCRB transcripts were sequenced. The method was immunoSEQ multiplex PCR; TCRdb's version includes in-frame clones alone and lacks a portion of them. Of about 700,000 clones listed, about an eighth are singletons. The material sequenced was naive CD4+ T cells from blood. The receptors stem from a man aged 18 to 29 with type 1 diabetes.

This clone was counted only a few times. V is TRBV7-9 and J is TRBJ2-1, with D perhaps given as TRBD1 or TRBD2 (6 bases each). CDR3 length: 12 residues. V was shortened by 8 bases and J by 9 bases, with 14 bases between the two germline ends. From germline, CDR1 is SEHNR and CDR2 FQNEAQ (reference sequence). CDR3 sequence reads: CASGVGGSEQFF. DNA of the CDR3: TGTGCCAGCGGGGTAGGGGGGAGTGAGCAGTTCTTC.

The CDR3 sequence is CASSLQVYQETQYF. Here the CDR3 DNA reads TGTGCCAGCAGCCTTCAGGTATACCAAGAGACCCAGTACTTC. This sequence joins TRBV5-4 and TRBJ2-5, with D unclear. With 4 bases removed from V and 0 bases from J, the gap between germline ends came to 10 bases. Germline V gene sequence: CDR1 SGHNT, CDR2 YYREEE (reference sequence). CDR3 size: 14 residues.

This clone was recorded a few times. This chain joins TRBV30 and TRBJ1-1; D gene uncertain. The germline V gene encodes CDR1 GTSNPN and CDR2 SVGIG (reference sequence). CDR3 length: 14 residues. V gave up 3 bases and J gave up 0 bases, with 11 bases separating them. CDR3 nucleotides: TGTGCCTGGAGGCAAGAAAGCATGAACACTGAAGCTTTCTTT. Translating it yields CAWRQESMNTEAFF.

V is TRBV6-1 and J is TRBJ1-1; D remains ambiguous. Trimming removed 10 bases at V and 0 bases at J, with 12 bases between. The CDR3 covers 13 residues. CDR1 is MNHNS, CDR2 SASEGT, per germline. This chain's CDR3 is CATLGRMNTEAFF. As DNA, the CDR3 is TGTGCCACCCTCGGACGGATGAACACTGAAGCTTTCTTT.

In this sample, this clone turned up a few times. At the DNA level, this CDR3 is encoded by other sequences in the same sample as well. The rearrangement joins TRBV30 to TRBJ1-2; tentatively, D is TRBD1 (6 bases). Germline CDR1 and CDR2: GTSNPN and SVGIG (reference sequence). The germline V and J ends were trimmed by 1 base and 5 bases, with 8 bases remaining between them. This CDR3 has 12 amino acids. The CDR3 is CAWSGTVYGYTF. Here the CDR3 DNA reads TGTGCCTGGAGTGGGACAGTATATGGCTACACCTTC. Complete variable domain (other parts from reference TRBV30 and TRBJ1-2): SQTIHQWPATLVQPVGSPLSLECTVEGTSNPNLYWYRQAAGRGLQLLFYSVGIGQISSEVPQNLSASRPQDRQFILSSKKLLLSDSGFYLCAWSGTVYGYTFGSGTRLTVV.

This clone appeared a few times. The chain joins TRBV28 to TRBJ2-7; possibly TRBD1 for D (6 bases). CDR3 length: 15 amino acids. Germline lookup yields CDR1 MDHEN and CDR2 SYDVKM. The ends were cut back, 4 bases at V and 2 bases at J, with 15 bases in the middle. DNA for the CDR3: TGTGCCAGCAGTTCCCCGGGACACAGACCCTACGAGCAGTACTTC. Translated: CASSSPGHRPYEQYF.

This clone has more than one count but fewer than ten. The chain uses TRBV30 and TRBJ1-2, with a tentative D call TRBD1 (6 bases). Germline V gene lookup returns CDR1 GTSNPN and CDR2 SVGIG (reference sequence). Trimming stripped 2 bases from V and 8 bases from J, with 18 bases between. The CDR3 extends over 14 amino acids. The CDR3 nucleotides read TGTGCCTGGAGTAGACAGGAGATGTCGGGGGGCTACACCTTC. Encoded protein: CAWSRQEMSGGYTF.

The chain combines TRBV14 with TRBJ1-2; D not resolved. The CDR3 consists of 14 residues. V was trimmed by 1 base and J by 8 bases, leaving 14 bases between them. The germline gives CDR1 SGHDN, CDR2 FVKESK. The CDR3, as DNA: TGTGCCAGCAGCCAAGTGGGCGTCGGGGAGGGCTACACCTTC. It yields the protein CASSQVGVGEGYTF.

This clone was observed a handful of times. The identical CDR3 is also encoded by other nucleotide sequences in the sample. The chain recombines TRBV2 with TRBJ1-2; D gene unclear. V shed 1 base and J shed 2 bases, with 5 bases lying between them. CDR3 size: 13 residues. Germline CDR1 is SNHLY and CDR2 is FYNNEI. CDR3 nucleotides: TGTGCCAGCAGTGAAGAGGGAAACTATGGCTACACCTTC. This sequence encodes CASSEEGNYGYTF.

This clone was counted only a few times. This chain links TRBV18 with TRBJ1-2; TRBD1 aligns across 7 bases. This CDR3 is built from 15 residues. The trim removed 6 bases at V and 4 bases at J, leaving 11 bases unmatched. The germline gives CDR1 KGHSH, CDR2 LQKENI. The CDR3 loop reads CASSPDPGQTYGYTF. In nucleotides, the CDR3 is TGTGCCAGCTCCCCAGATCCGGGACAGACCTATGGCTACACCTTC.

This clone has only a few counts. The rearrangement links TRBV7-9 to TRBJ2-1; 8 bases are shared with TRBD2. Trimming cost V 5 bases and J 1 base; bases outside gene matches: 10. There are 17 residues in the CDR3. The germline V gene has CDR1 SEHNR and CDR2 FQNEAQ (reference sequence). The DNA for the CDR3 is TGTGCCAGCAGCCACCCTCGGGGCGGGGGGTCCTACAATGAGCAGTTCTTC. Its protein product is CASSHPRGGGSYNEQFF.

This clone was recorded a few times. The V call is TRBV5-1, the J call TRBJ2-3; D possibly corresponds to TRBD1 (5 bases). This CDR3 comprises 15 residues. The V end was cut by 4 bases, the J end by 3 bases, with 15 bases between. CDR1 and CDR2 from the germline V gene are SGHRS and YFSETQ. The CDR3 is CASSAQGWATDTQYF. CDR3 DNA sequence: TGCGCCAGCAGCGCTCAGGGATGGGCGACAGATACGCAGTATTTT.

This clone appeared a few times. The chain links TRBV30 to TRBJ1-3, with D unresolved. The CDR3 covers 13 residues. Trimming left V 6 bases short and J 0 bases short, with 9 bases between. In germline, CDR1 is GTSNPN, CDR2 SVGIG (reference sequence). The CDR3, as DNA: TGTGCCTGCCCCCTGGACTCTGGAAACACCATATATTTT. Its protein is CACPLDSGNTIYF.